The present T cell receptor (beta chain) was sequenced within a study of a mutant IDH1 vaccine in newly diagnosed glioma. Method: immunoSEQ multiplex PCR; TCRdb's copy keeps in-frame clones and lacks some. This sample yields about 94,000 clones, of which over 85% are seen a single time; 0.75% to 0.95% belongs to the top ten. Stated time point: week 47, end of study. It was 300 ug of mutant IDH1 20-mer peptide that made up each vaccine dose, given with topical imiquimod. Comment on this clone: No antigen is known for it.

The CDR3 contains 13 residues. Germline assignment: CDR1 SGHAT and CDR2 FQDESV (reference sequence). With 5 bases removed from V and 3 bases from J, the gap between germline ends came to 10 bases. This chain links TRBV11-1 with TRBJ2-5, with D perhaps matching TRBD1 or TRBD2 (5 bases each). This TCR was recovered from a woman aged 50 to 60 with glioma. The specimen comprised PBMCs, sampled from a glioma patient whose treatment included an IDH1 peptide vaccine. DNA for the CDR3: TGTGCCAGCAGCGCCGGGACCGAAGAGACCCAGTACTTC. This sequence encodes CASSAGTEETQYF.